This T cell receptor beta chain is drawn from a study of blood T cell repertoires in COVID-19 (TCRdb year 2020). With respect to the entire study: Samples covering the acute and convalescent phases of COVID-19 were provided by collaborators in the United States, Italy and Spain. The material from the prospective study consisted of cDNA or gDNA derived from T cells, B-cell-depleted T cells, or PBMCs. Deeply sampled blood TCRbeta repertoires from subjects exposed to, actively infected with, or recovered from COVID-19 were included in the dataset. A freely available public database, intended as a resource for researchers studying the immune response to SARS-CoV-2, is where the repertoires were released. The samples were drawn from two sources: the first 160 participants of the ongoing ImmuneRACE study, and 1,200 or so subjects contributed by 6 global collaborators. Sample metadata almost always included a de-identified subject ID, COVID-19 status, age in years and sex. Where available, HLA class I and class II types were taken from metadata supplied by the sample provider and were not determined by assay-based typing. Study-wide conclusions, independent of this receptor: The amount of clinical and demographic metadata varied by source and participant and was provided uncurated.

TCRbeta CDR3 regions were amplified from genomic DNA by means of the immunoSEQ Assay, a bias-controlled multiplex PCR. On the authors' methods: Within the assay, amplification of reference gene primers was used to estimate how many nucleated cells each sample contained. To quantify the absolute abundance of each unique TCRbeta CDR3 rearrangement, sequence reads were collapsed and filtered. For each sample, productive Simpson clonality was calculated as the square root of Simpson's diversity index over productive rearrangements. The clones in this table, taken by TCRdb from immuneACCESS, are in-frame only. Not every clone is retained; where verified, under half of the shortfall comes from an unresolved V gene, and the cause of the rest is unknown. V and J calls and clone size are copied from that table; D and trimming were computed from the DNA. This sample is represented by about 240,000 clones; approximately 86% of them were singletons. The ten largest clones represent 2.5% to 3% of the sample.

The V end gives up 6 bases and the J end 2 bases, leaving 5 bases in the junction not matched to a gene. CDR1 and CDR2 (SGHAT, FQNNGV) derive from the germline V gene. CDR3 length: 15 amino acids, cysteine to phenylalanine. Left in the record is the CDR3 DNA by itself, 45 bases read in frame from the first base. Participants in the prospective study were enrolled through a virtual design, were aged roughly 18 to 100 years, and lived in roughly 24 United States geographic areas. In the prospective study, participants were assigned to cohorts based on the clinical history participants reported in a screening survey and a study questionnaire. In the prospective study, mobile phlebotomists collected whole blood, serum and a nasopharyngeal or oropharyngeal swab from each participant. Additional blood draws and questionnaires over an approximately 2-month period could optionally be provided by prospective study participants. Before DNA extraction, blood samples from the prospective study were shipped at room temperature or frozen.

Notes on this clone: Its antigen target is currently unknown. No much larger clone is present one base from it, and per-base qualities are unavailable.

This clonotype originated in a young woman with acute COVID-19. The chain is made from TRBV11-2 and TRBJ2-7, and TRBD1 aligns with 12 junction nucleotides. The sequencing sample was made of PBMCs or T cells enriched from blood (not recorded which). The CDR3 protein sequence reads: CASSHGTGGTYEQYF. The DNA sequence is as follows: TGTGCCAGCAGTCATGGGACAGGGGGCACCTACGAGCAGTACTTC.